The sample holds a few counts of the clone carrying this T cell receptor beta chain. What it recognizes is unknown. The CDR3 has 12 amino acids. Germline values: CDR1 MNHEY, CDR2 SMNVEV (reference sequence). V gave up 4 bases and J gave up 3 bases, with 4 bases separating them. Sequencing used immunoSEQ multiplex PCR; TCRdb keeps in-frame clones, though not all of them. The table includes over 35,000 clones, around four fifths detected once. The source of the sample is a study of CD4 T cells in relation to SARS-CoV-2 and coronaviruses. The wider study: TCR beta CDR3s were sequenced after roughly ten-day antigen culture of PBMCs. Shared crossreactive spike epitopes were mapped to their HLA restriction.

The chain joins TRBV27 to TRBJ1-5; D is uncertain. Sequencing was carried out using memory CD4+ T cells from PBMCs, cultured in vitro. The origin of this receptor is an adult with COVID-19. In DNA, the CDR3 is TGTGCCAGCAGTTCTAACAATCAGCCCCAGCATTTT. It specifies CASSSNNQPQHF.